The clone carrying this TCR beta chain was picked up one time. Its antigen is still unknown. Just one base apart from a much larger clone, this may be a read error. Blood RNA originated from unsorted whole blood, with germline DNA additionally extracted. This CDR3 region has 12 residues. This specimen belongs to a study of tumor-infiltrating lymphocytes in primary liver carcinoma. Study-wide context: Those sampled were patients whose primary liver carcinoma was treated by surgical resection. Sequenced samples came back with roughly 3.5 to 8 million productive TCRbeta reads, and the counts looked alike across tissue types. Overall study results and limits: The difference in top-250-clone fraction between tumors and blood was significant, favoring tumors (p = 0.039). Owing to bulk unsorted samples, no comparison was made between CD4+ and CD8+ repertoires.

A primer in the constant region served to generate TCR beta cDNA from roughly 550 ng of total RNA. It was through three nested multiplex PCR rounds of slightly modified ARM-PCR that TCR beta libraries arose. PCR rounds one and two used TRBV1-TRBV30 forward primers with a C-beta reverse primer for roughly 10 cycles each. From the multiplex PCR reads, TCRdb called clonotypes with MiXCR, one entry per CDR3 protein. The table records approximately 340,000 distinct CDR3 sequences, about 65% of them present only once. What was sequenced was peripheral blood. This sequence was found in a man aged 35-49 years with primary liver carcinoma and hepatitis B virus infection. V and J are TRBV12-3 or TRBV12-4 and TRBJ2-3; maybe TRBD1 (5 bases). Judging by the DNA end, TRBJ1-5 fits better; the J call may be wrong. CDR3 amino acids: CASSSQGNTQHF. In DNA form, the CDR3 reads TGTGCCAGCAGTTCTCAGGGAAATACGCAGCATTTT.